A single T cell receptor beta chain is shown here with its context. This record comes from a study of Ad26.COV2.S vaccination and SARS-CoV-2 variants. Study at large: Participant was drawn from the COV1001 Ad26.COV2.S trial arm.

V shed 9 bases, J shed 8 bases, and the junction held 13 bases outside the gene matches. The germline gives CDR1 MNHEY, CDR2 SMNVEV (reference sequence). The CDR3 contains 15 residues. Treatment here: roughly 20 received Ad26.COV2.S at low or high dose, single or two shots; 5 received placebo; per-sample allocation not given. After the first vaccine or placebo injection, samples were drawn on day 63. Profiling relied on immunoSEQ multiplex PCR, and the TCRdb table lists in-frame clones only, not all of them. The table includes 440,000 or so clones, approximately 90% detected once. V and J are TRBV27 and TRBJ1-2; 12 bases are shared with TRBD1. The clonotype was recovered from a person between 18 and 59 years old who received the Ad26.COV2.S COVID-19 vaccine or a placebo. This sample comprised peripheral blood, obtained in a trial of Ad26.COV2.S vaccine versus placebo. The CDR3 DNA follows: TGTGCCAGGCCGGGACAGGGGGCGGGGATTTACGGCTACACCTTC. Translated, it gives CARPGQGAGIYGYTF.